The present entry profiles one TCR beta chain with its context. Its antigen is undetermined. This entry is derived from a study of response to subunit inactivated influenza vaccine. The study's findings and limits: Every seasonal influenza vaccination brings in few new T cells, the authors suggested.

The V gene lost 2 bases and the J gene lost 4 bases, with 11 bases spanning the gap. This CDR3 comprises 14 residues. TCRdb reanalysed the RT-PCR reads using MiXCR and keeps one entry per CDR3 protein. Of about 700,000 distinct CDR3 sequences in the sample, roughly 14% are singletons; the top ten hold around 6.5%. The genes are TRBV12-3 or TRBV12-4 and TRBJ2-5; no definite D call. This sequence was found in a man aged 45-60 years who received an inactivated influenza vaccine. Sample: PBMCs from blood, taken 14 to 15 days before vaccination. CDR3 sequence reads: CASSLWANRETQYF. The CDR3 nucleotides read TGTGCCAGCAGTTTATGGGCGAATCGAGAGACCCAGTACTTC.